This TCR beta chain was retrieved from a study of T and B cells in COVID-19 patients. Multiplex PCR with BIOMED2 TRB-A/B primer pools amplified TRB rearrangements. TCRdb redid the calling of the multiplex PCR reads with MiXCR, one entry per CDR3 protein. The sample has tens of thousands of distinct CDR3 sequences; about 32% are singletons. Whole-study results and caveats: There were 2,331 TCR clusters exclusive to the recovered cohort, a few dozen with low generation probability.

Blood genomic DNA input for TRB amplification was about 240-550 ng. By frequency in the sample, this clonotype is medium-sized (0.01 to 0.1%). Its antigen is unknown. Trimming left V 3 bases short and J 0 bases short, with 9 bases between. The CDR3 runs 14 residues. Looked up from germline, CDR1 is GTSNPN and CDR2 is SVGIG (reference sequence). V gene TRBV30 combines with J gene TRBJ2-1; a possible D gene is TRBD2 (5 bases). The source of this sequence is a human donor who had recovered from COVID-19. What was sequenced was blood. The CDR3 here is CAWSRESSYNEQFF. CDR3 DNA sequence: TGTGCCTGGAGCCGGGAAAGCTCCTACAATGAGCAGTTCTTC. Based on the CDR3 plus reference TRBV30 and TRBJ2-1, the full variable domain is SQTIHQWPATLVQPVGSPLSLECTVEGTSNPNLYWYRQAAGRGLQLLFYSVGIGQISSEVPQNLSASRPQDRQFILSSKKLLLSDSGFYLCAWSRESSYNEQFFGPGTRLTVL.